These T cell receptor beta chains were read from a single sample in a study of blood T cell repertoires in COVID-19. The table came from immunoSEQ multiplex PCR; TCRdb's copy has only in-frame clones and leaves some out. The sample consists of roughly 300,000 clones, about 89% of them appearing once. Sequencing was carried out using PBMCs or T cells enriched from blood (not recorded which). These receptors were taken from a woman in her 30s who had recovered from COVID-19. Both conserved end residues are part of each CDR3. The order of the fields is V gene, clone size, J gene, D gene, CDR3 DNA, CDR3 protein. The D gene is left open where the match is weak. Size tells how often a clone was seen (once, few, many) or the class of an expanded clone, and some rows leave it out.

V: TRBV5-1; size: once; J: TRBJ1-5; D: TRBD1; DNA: TGCGCCAGCAGCCGAAATAGGACAGGTATGGGGTGGAGGGGCAATCAGCCCCAGCATTTT; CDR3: CASSRNRTGMGWRGNQPQHF
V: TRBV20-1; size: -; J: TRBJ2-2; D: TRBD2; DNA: TGCAGTGCTAGTGGAGCGGGGGGGCCCGGCGGGGAGCTGTTTTTT; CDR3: CSASGAGGPGGELFF
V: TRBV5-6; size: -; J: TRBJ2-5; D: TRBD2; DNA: TGTGCCAGCAGCTTGTCCCTAGCGGGGCAAGAGACCCAGTACTTC; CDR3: CASSLSLAGQETQYF
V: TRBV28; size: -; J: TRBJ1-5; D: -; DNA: TGTGCCAGCAGTTTCTTATCTTCAGGGGATCAGCCCCAGCATTTT; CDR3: CASSFLSSGDQPQHF
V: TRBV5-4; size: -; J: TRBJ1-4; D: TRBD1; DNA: TGTGCCAGCAGCTTGGCCGGCCAGGGGGGTGAAAAACTGTTTTTT; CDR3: CASSLAGQGGEKLFF
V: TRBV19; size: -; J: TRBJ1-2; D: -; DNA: TGTGCCAGTAGTATAGTAGTGGGGAGGGCGAACTATGGCTACACCTTC; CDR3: CASSIVVGRANYGYTF
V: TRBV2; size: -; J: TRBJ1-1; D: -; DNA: TGTGCCAGCAGTCTAGACAGGACTGAAGCTTTCTTT; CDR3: CASSLDRTEAFF
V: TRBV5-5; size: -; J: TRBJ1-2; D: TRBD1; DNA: TGTGCCAGCAGCAGAGGACAGGGAGGATCCTATGGCTACACCTTC; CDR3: CASSRGQGGSYGYTF
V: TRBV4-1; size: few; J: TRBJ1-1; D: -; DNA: TGCGCCAGCAGCCAAGATGCGGGAAACACTGAAGCTTTCTTT; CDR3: CASSQDAGNTEAFF
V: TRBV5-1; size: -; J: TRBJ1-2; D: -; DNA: TGCGCCAGCAGCTCGAGACCAGGGCCCTATGGCTACACCTTC; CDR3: CASSSRPGPYGYTF
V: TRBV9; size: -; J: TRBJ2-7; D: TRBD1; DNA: TGTGCCAGCAGCGCCGGGACAGCCTACGAGCAGTACTTC; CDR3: CASSAGTAYEQYF
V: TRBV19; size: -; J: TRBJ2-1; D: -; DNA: TGTGCCAGTAGTATTGAAAGCAGGGCTACCGGGCAGTTCTTC; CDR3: CASSIESRATGQFF
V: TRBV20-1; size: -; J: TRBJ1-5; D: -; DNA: TGCAGTGCTAGTCTGCAGTATAGCAATCAGCCCCAGCATTTT; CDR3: CSASLQYSNQPQHF
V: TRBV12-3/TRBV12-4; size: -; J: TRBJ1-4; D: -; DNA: TGTGCCAGCAGTTACAGGGTCGATGAAAAACTGTTTTTT; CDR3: CASSYRVDEKLFF
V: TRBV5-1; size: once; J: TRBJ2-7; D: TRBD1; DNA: TGCGCCAGCAGCGATTGGCTGACAGGGGGCGAGTACGAGCAGTACTTC; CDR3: CASSDWLTGGEYEQYF
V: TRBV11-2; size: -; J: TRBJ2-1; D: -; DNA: TGTGCCAGCAGCGACGTAGGGGCAGGCCTGAGCTCCTACAATGAGCAGTTCTTC; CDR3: CASSDVGAGLSSYNEQFF
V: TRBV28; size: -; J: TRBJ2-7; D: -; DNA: TGTGCCAGCATTAGTCGTTTCGACAGAAAATACGAGCAGTACTTC; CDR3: CASISRFDRKYEQYF
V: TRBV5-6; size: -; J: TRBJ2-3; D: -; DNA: TGTGCCAGCATCTACGGGGGGCTCCCCGCAGATACGCAGTATTTT; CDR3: CASIYGGLPADTQYF
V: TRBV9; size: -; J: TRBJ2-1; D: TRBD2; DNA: TGTGCCAGCAGCGTAGCTGGCCTAGCGGGAGTTCTCTCCTACAATGAGCAGTTCTTC; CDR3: CASSVAGLAGVLSYNEQFF
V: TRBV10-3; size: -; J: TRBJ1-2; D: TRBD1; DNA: TGTGCCATCAGTTACGGACAGGGAAGGGACTATGGCTACACCTTC; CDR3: CAISYGQGRDYGYTF
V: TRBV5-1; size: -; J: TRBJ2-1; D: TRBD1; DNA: TGCGCCAGCAGCTCAAGGACAGGGCGCTCCTACAATGAGCAGTTCTTC; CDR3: CASSSRTGRSYNEQFF
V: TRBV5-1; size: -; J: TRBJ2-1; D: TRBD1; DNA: TGCGCCAGCAGCTCCCGACAGGGCACGTACAATGAGCAGTTCTTC; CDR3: CASSSRQGTYNEQFF